Below, one TCR beta chain is given with its context. The sample comes from a study of identical twins. The germline V gene has CDR1 MDHEN and CDR2 SYDVKM. The CDR3 sequence is 15 residues long. V was pared by 6 bases and J by 6 bases, with 18 bases between. TCRdb redid the calling of the 5' RACE reads with MiXCR, one entry per CDR3 protein. The sample includes roughly 1.6 million distinct CDR3 sequences, around a third seen only once; the top ten take over 0.25%. What was sequenced was cord blood. The receptor was derived from a newborn girl in good health. The chain carries TRBV28 and TRBJ1-5, with D uncertain. The DNA of the CDR3 is TGTGCCAGCAGCCTTTTTCTGGGAGGAAGTCAGCCCCAGCATTTT. Encoded protein: CASSLFLGGSQPQHF.